Below are 9 T cell receptor beta chains sequenced from a single sample in a study of T-cell memory formation after mild COVID-19. TCRdb re-derived calls from the 5' RACE reads in MiXCR, one entry per CDR3 protein. In the table there are a few hundred thousand distinct CDR3 sequences, under 25% of which are singletons. Sequences were obtained from PBMCs or a T cell subset sorted from them (not recorded which). These receptors were taken from an adult woman who had mild COVID-19 (a few samples of this study predate the infection). Cell type and time point are not known.

This clonotype was seen a handful of times. The rearrangement joins TRBV13 to TRBJ2-4, with 9 bases identical to TRBD2. The CDR3 is 19 residues long. V lost 5 bases, J lost 0 bases, and 14 bases stayed unmatched. The germline V gene encodes CDR1 PRHDT and CDR2 FYEKMQ (reference sequence). The CDR3 sequence is CASSPGDSGGPRAKNIQYF. The CDR3 bases are TGTGCCAGCAGCCCCGGGGATAGCGGGGGCCCAAGAGCCAAAAACATTCAGTACTTC.

This clonotype was detected once. CDR3: CASSPDDRPYEQYF. CDR3 in DNA: TGTGCCAGCTCACCAGATGACCGGCCCTACGAGCAGTACTTC. The chain couples TRBV18 to TRBJ2-7; D is uncertain. The CDR3 has 14 residues. Germline CDR1 KGHSH, CDR2 LQKENI. The V and J ends lost 2 bases and 2 bases respectively, with 10 bases between them.

This clonotype has a handful of counts. V gene TRBV20-1 combines with J gene TRBJ2-3; a weak D match, TRBD2 (6 bases). Trimming left V 4 bases short and J 10 bases short, with 9 bases between. CDR1 is DFQATT and CDR2 is SNEGSKA in the germline V gene (reference sequence). This CDR3 region has 10 residues. CDR3: CSAKGEAQYF. The CDR3 DNA reads as TGCAGTGCTAAAGGGGAGGCGCAGTATTTT.

The genes are TRBV18 and TRBJ2-4, with D possibly being TRBD1 (5 bases). The germline V gene encodes CDR1 KGHSH and CDR2 LQKENI. The V end lost 3 bases, the J end lost 1 base, and 7 bases lay between the germline ends. This CDR3 is built from 14 residues. For the CDR3, the DNA is TGTGCCAGCTCACCGGGGCCGGCCAAAAACATTCAGTACTTC. As protein: CASSPGPAKNIQYF.

The J gene is TRBJ2-4, the V gene TRBV15, with 8 nucleotides matching TRBD2. After removal of 5 bases from V and 2 bases from J, the junction contained 8 bases not matched to a gene. The CDR3 is made up of 16 amino acids. The germline CDR1 and CDR2 sequences are LNHNV and YYDKDF (reference sequence). The CDR3 nucleotides are TGTGCCACCAGCCGAAAAGCGGGGGATTCCAAAAACATTCAGTACTTC. Translation gives CATSRKAGDSKNIQYF.

This clonotype was detected only a few times. This chain joins TRBV6-5 and TRBJ2-2; 8 bases line up with TRBD2. The germline gives CDR1 MNHEY, CDR2 SVGAGI. The V and J ends lost 8 bases and 2 bases, in that order; junction bases with no gene match: 4. The length of the CDR3 is 14 residues. The CDR3 region has the DNA TGTGCCAGCGGGAGCGGGGGTAACACCGGGGAGCTGTTTTTT. This encodes CASGSGGNTGELFF.

This clonotype was counted between two and nine times. V usage is TRBV5-4 and J usage is TRBJ2-3; 7 bases fit TRBD1. Germline CDR1 SGHNT, CDR2 YYREEE (reference sequence). The CDR3 is made up of 15 amino acids. The trim removed 4 bases at V and 1 base at J, leaving 6 bases unmatched. The CDR3, as DNA: TGTGCCAGCAGCATGCCGACAGGGCGCACAGATACGCAGTATTTT. It codes for CASSMPTGRTDTQYF.

This clonotype was detected only a few times. The rearrangement uses TRBV27 and TRBJ2-3; D remains unclear. V was clipped by 1 base and J by 0 bases, with 11 bases between them. CDR1 and CDR2 (germline): MNHEY, SMNVEV (reference sequence). The CDR3 runs 16 residues. Here the CDR3 DNA reads TGTGCCAGCAGTTTATTGGGCGGAACTAGCACAGATACGCAGTATTTT. Translated, it gives CASSLLGGTSTDTQYF.

V gene TRBV19 combines with J gene TRBJ1-5; D possibly corresponds to TRBD1 (5 bases). The CDR3 contains 15 residues. V lost 5 bases and J 3 bases, leaving 14 bases between the germline ends. Germline V gene data show CDR1 as LNHDA and CDR2 as SQIVND (reference sequence). CDR3 sequence: CASSETWGDNQPQHF. The CDR3 region has the DNA TGTGCCAGTAGTGAGACTTGGGGCGACAATCAGCCCCAGCATTTT. The variable domain in full, completed from reference TRBV19 and TRBJ1-5, reads DGGITQSPKYLFRKEGQNVTLSCEQNLNHDAMYWYRQDPGQGLRLIYYSQIVNDFQKGDIAEGYSVSREKKESFPLTVTSAQKNPTAFYLCASSETWGDNQPQHFGDGTRLSIL.